Listed below are T cell receptor beta chains from one sample, sequenced in a study of cytomegalovirus exposure and HLA in healthy donors. Sequencing was performed with immunoSEQ multiplex PCR; in TCRdb, only in-frame clones are kept and a portion is missing. The sample gives approximately 120,000 clones, less than 80% of which show up once; roughly 3% is in the top ten. Source material: PBMCs. All receptors come from a woman in her fifties or sixties in good health and CMV-seronegative. Both conserved end residues are part of each CDR3. The order of the fields is V gene, D gene, clone size, J gene, CDR3 protein, CDR3 DNA. D genes are given only for firm matches. Clone size appears in some rows only: once, few, many, or a class for an expanded clone.

TRBV20-1,NA,NA,TRBJ1-1,CSARGAEAFF,TGCAGTGCAAGGGGTGCTGAAGCTTTCTTT
TRBV19,TRBD1,NA,TRBJ1-1,CATSYRGPNTEAFF,TGTGCCACCTCATACAGGGGACCGAACACTGAAGCTTTCTTT
TRBV19,NA,NA,TRBJ2-6,CASSIGHSGANVLTF,TGTGCCAGTAGTATAGGGCACTCTGGGGCCAACGTCCTGACTTTC
TRBV5-6,NA,NA,TRBJ1-2,CASSFGQGGYGYTF,TGTGCCAGCAGCTTCGGTCAGGGTGGCTATGGCTACACCTTC
TRBV29-1,NA,NA,TRBJ2-1,CSVELLWPEQFF,TGCAGCGTTGAACTCCTGTGGCCTGAGCAGTTCTTC
TRBV4-1,TRBD1,NA,TRBJ1-4,CASRRTGTENEKLFF,TGCGCCAGCAGACGAACCGGGACAGAGAATGAAAAACTGTTTTTT
TRBV19,NA,NA,TRBJ2-1,CASTRDGSYNEQFF,TGTGCCAGTACCCGCGACGGGAGCTACAATGAGCAGTTCTTC
TRBV6-5,NA,few,TRBJ2-7,CASSYEGFGYEQYF,TGTGCCAGCAGTTACGAGGGCTTCGGCTACGAGCAGTACTTC
TRBV27,NA,NA,TRBJ2-7,CASSLGGGEQYF,TGTGCCAGCAGCCTGGGCGGAGGGGAGCAGTACTTC
TRBV30,TRBD1,few,TRBJ1-5,CAWSGQQLNQPQHF,TGTGCCTGGTCGGGACAGCAACTGAATCAGCCCCAGCATTTT
TRBV4-2,TRBD1,NA,TRBJ1-2,CASSQAGDRGVYGYTF,TGTGCCAGCAGCCAAGCGGGTGACAGGGGCGTCTATGGCTACACCTTC
TRBV7-6,NA,once,TRBJ2-1,CASSPLGQPHNEQFF,TGTGCCAGCAGCCCACTGGGACAACCCCACAATGAGCAGTTCTTC
TRBV7-3,NA,NA,TRBJ1-2,CASSPEPPDFYGYTF,TGTGCCAGCAGCCCAGAACCCCCGGACTTCTATGGCTACACCTTC
TRBV10-2,TRBD1,NA,TRBJ1-2,CASRGTLQGAGSYGYTF,TGCGCCAGCAGGGGAACCCTACAGGGGGCTGGGTCGTATGGCTACACCTTC
TRBV27,NA,once,TRBJ2-7,CASSLLFRGEQYF,TGTGCCAGCAGTTTACTGTTTAGAGGCGAGCAGTACTTC
TRBV2,TRBD1,NA,TRBJ1-2,CASSGQGINGYTF,TGTGCCAGCAGTGGACAGGGAATCAATGGCTACACCTTC
TRBV6-5,NA,NA,TRBJ2-6,CASRPAGAGANVLTF,TGTGCCAGCAGACCCGCCGGGGCTGGGGCCAACGTCCTGACTTTC
TRBV28,NA,few,TRBJ1-1,CASSLPYNTEAFF,TGTGCCAGCAGTTTACCCTATAACACTGAAGCTTTCTTT
TRBV28,TRBD1,once,TRBJ1-4,CASSPGTAVGEKLFF,TGTGCCAGCAGCCCCGGGACAGCCGTTGGGGAAAAACTGTTTTTT
TRBV5-1,NA,NA,TRBJ2-5,CASSPGMNSDRQETQYF,TGCGCCAGCAGCCCCGGTATGAATAGCGACCGCCAAGAGACCCAGTACTTC
TRBV2,NA,once,TRBJ1-5,CASSRGNQPQHF,TGTGCCAGCAGCAGGGGTAATCAGCCCCAGCATTTT
TRBV4-1,TRBD2,few,TRBJ2-1,CASSQIISTSASYNEQFF,TGCGCCAGCAGCCAAATAATATCCACTAGCGCGTCCTACAATGAGCAGTTCTTC
TRBV30,TRBD2,NA,TRBJ2-3,CAWTGSSGRASDTQYF,TGTGCCTGGACCGGGTCTAGCGGGAGGGCCTCGGATACGCAGTATTTT
TRBV28,NA,NA,TRBJ1-5,CASSSMRFVQPQHF,TGTGCCAGCAGTTCCATGAGGTTCGTTCAGCCCCAGCATTTT
TRBV27,NA,NA,TRBJ1-2,CASSSGGYGYTF,TGTGCCAGCAGTTCGGGGGGTTATGGCTACACCTTC
TRBV7-3,TRBD1,NA,TRBJ2-2,CASSSRTGKTGELFF,TGTGCCAGCAGCTCGAGGACAGGGAAAACCGGGGAGCTGTTTTTT
TRBV29-1,TRBD2,NA,TRBJ2-3,CSVPAGGTDTQYF,TGCAGCGTTCCAGCGGGAGGGACAGATACGCAGTATTTT
TRBV6-1,NA,few,TRBJ2-1,CASSALMGAVDEQFF,TGTGCCAGCAGTGCCTTAATGGGGGCTGTGGATGAGCAGTTCTTC
TRBV2,NA,NA,TRBJ2-1,CASSEERTAYNEQFF,TGTGCCAGCAGTGAAGAGAGGACAGCCTACAATGAGCAGTTCTTC
TRBV19,NA,NA,TRBJ1-1,CASSSDPRLRRAFF,TGTGCCAGTAGTAGTGATCCGAGGCTCCGGAGAGCTTTCTTT
TRBV7-9,NA,few,TRBJ1-5,CASSLARTEGNQPQHF,TGTGCCAGCAGCTTGGCGAGGACAGAAGGCAATCAGCCCCAGCATTTT